This note documents a single T cell receptor (beta chain) sequence. This specimen belongs to a study of blood T cell repertoires in COVID-19. Whole-study context: The samples span acute and convalescent COVID-19 from the United States, Italy and Spain. T cells, B-cell-depleted T cells, or PBMCs supplied cDNA or gDNA.

Original data processing: Scientists estimated how many nucleated cells there were by amplifying reference gene primers. Repertoires were generated with immunoSEQ multiplex PCR, while TCRdb's copy carries only in-frame clones and drops some. V and J calls and clone size are those listed in that table; D and trimming were worked out from the DNA. The sample yields about 180,000 clones, around nine tenths seen once. The CDR3 consists of 12 residues. CDR1 and CDR2 (germline): MDHEN, SYDVKM. V shed 10 bases and J shed 1 base, with 7 bases lying between them. Sequencing input: peripheral blood. The V and J genes are TRBV28 and TRBJ2-2; TRBD2 is a possible D gene (5 bases). This clonotype was obtained from a woman between 65 and 79 years old with COVID-19, enrolled during active disease. CDR3 amino acids: CAMRENTGELFF. The CDR3 nucleotides are TGTGCCATGAGGGAGAACACCGGGGAGCTGTTTTTT.